A selection of T cell receptor beta chains follows, all from one sample in a study of T cells expressing NK-cell markers. TCRdb re-analyzed the 5' RACE reads; it lists each CDR3 protein once, without DNA. The sample table includes 500,000 or so distinct CDR3 sequences. Sequenced input: blood T cells: a sorted CD56 or NKG2C T cell subset, CD4+ or CD8+ T cells, or bulk PBMC T cells (not recorded which). These receptors came from a man aged 18 to 30 in good health. CDR3s include the opening cysteine and the closing phenylalanine or tryptophan.

J gene: TRBJ2-5; V gene: TRBV12-3/TRBV12-4; CDR3 protein: CASSDKGTGIKETQYF
J gene: TRBJ2-5; V gene: TRBV10-3; CDR3 protein: CAISPGTAVPQETQYF
J gene: TRBJ1-4; V gene: TRBV2; CDR3 protein: CASSVSTNEKLFF
J gene: TRBJ2-1; V gene: TRBV18; CDR3 protein: CASSPRTSGTAFTNEQFF
J gene: TRBJ2-1; V gene: TRBV4-3; CDR3 protein: CASSQEGFRREGIYNEQFF
J gene: TRBJ1-1; V gene: TRBV29-1; CDR3 protein: CSVERPGDEAFF
J gene: TRBJ2-1; V gene: TRBV29-1; CDR3 protein: CSVESLTGPQFF
J gene: TRBJ2-7; V gene: TRBV5-1; CDR3 protein: CASSWGQGLTYEQYF
J gene: TRBJ1-2; V gene: TRBV6-1; CDR3 protein: CASSTSRPGRDYGYTF
J gene: TRBJ2-2; V gene: TRBV7-2; CDR3 protein: CASSPWTKPGELFF
J gene: TRBJ2-1; V gene: TRBV11-1; CDR3 protein: CASSLRGRAGGEQFF
J gene: TRBJ2-1; V gene: TRBV3-1; CDR3 protein: CASSQGTARGGGEQFF
J gene: TRBJ2-7; V gene: TRBV29-1; CDR3 protein: CSVVLQSPYYEQYF
J gene: TRBJ2-4; V gene: TRBV29-1; CDR3 protein: CSVESDSGGIQYF
J gene: TRBJ2-1; V gene: TRBV4-2; CDR3 protein: CASSQSPLRGANNEQFF
J gene: TRBJ1-3; V gene: TRBV12-3/TRBV12-4; CDR3 protein: CASRIKMALNSGNTIYF
J gene: TRBJ2-5; V gene: TRBV27; CDR3 protein: CASTPVWPPSKDQYF
J gene: TRBJ2-1; V gene: TRBV12-3/TRBV12-4; CDR3 protein: CASREGEVGNEQFF
J gene: TRBJ2-3; V gene: TRBV3-1; CDR3 protein: CASSPRLAGTNTDTQYF